Reported below is one TCR beta chain. No antigen is known for it. This specimen belongs to a study of post-analysis software for immune sequencing data. V shed 5 bases and J shed 2 bases, with 16 bases lying between them. The germline V gene encodes CDR1 MNHEY and CDR2 SMNVEV (reference sequence). CDR3 length: 16 residues. Researchers reported that TCR beta cDNA libraries carried unique molecular identifiers. From the PCR reads, TCRdb called clonotypes with MiXCR, one entry per CDR3 protein. The data hold 170,000 or so distinct CDR3 sequences, with 30% observed a single time. Study conclusions and caveats: Significantly lower normalized Chao1 diversity was seen in multiple sclerosis patients than in controls. TRBV segments more frequent in patients than in controls numbered five and included TRBV5-6, TRBV5-1 and TRBV20-1.

V is TRBV27 and J is TRBJ1-5; D is possibly TRBD1 (6 bases). The sample was blood. The TCR comes from a girl aged 5-17 years with multiple sclerosis. The CDR3 DNA reads as TGTGCCAGCAGTGCCGAGGGGGGGTACGGCAATCAGCCCCAGCATTTT. This translates into CASSAEGGYGNQPQHF.